The rows below give T cell receptor beta chains drawn from one sample of a study of shared clonotypes between healthy human individuals. Libraries were prepared by immunoSEQ multiplex PCR; TCRdb keeps only in-frame clonotypes and omits some of them. The profile shows some 1.4 million clones, around 95% of them singletons. The material sequenced was naive CD4+ T cells sorted from blood. Every receptor here comes from a man aged 25 to 45 in good health. The CDR3 runs from the conserved cysteine through the conserved F or W. The D gene is left open where the match is weak.

CDR3,D,V,J
CASSQDHGKKLFF,NA,TRBV4-2,TRBJ1-4
CASSFTDRTKVMNTEAFF,NA,TRBV28,TRBJ1-1
CAWSLGGNEQFF,NA,TRBV30,TRBJ2-1
CASSPRGGLGEKLFF,NA,TRBV6-5,TRBJ1-4
CASSVAADRGYEQYF,TRBD1,TRBV9,TRBJ2-7
CASSLGPRMGEQYF,NA,TRBV5-6,TRBJ2-7
CASSVTGRRRTGELFF,TRBD2,TRBV5-1,TRBJ2-2
CASSELADTQYF,NA,TRBV10-2,TRBJ2-3
CASSFPERGFYEQYF,TRBD2,TRBV5-8,TRBJ2-7
CASSFGINIHSYEQYF,NA,TRBV27,TRBJ2-7
CASSPIHAGDGIQYF,NA,TRBV9,TRBJ2-5
CASSQDRGNGELFF,TRBD1,TRBV5-1,TRBJ2-2
CSAAPGNTIYF,NA,TRBV20-1,TRBJ1-3
CASGTSGRTVSYEQYF,TRBD2,TRBV2,TRBJ2-7
CASSFEAALYNEQFF,NA,TRBV5-4,TRBJ2-1
CASSEGPNAQHF,NA,TRBV28,TRBJ1-5
CASTRRRESGAPQYF,NA,TRBV6-1,TRBJ2-3
CASSLPGLAGVEQFF,TRBD2,TRBV4-1,TRBJ2-1
CASSLTAVSYEQYF,NA,TRBV28,TRBJ2-7
CASSPTGFQQYF,TRBD1,TRBV28,TRBJ2-7
CASSLRDRTNEKLFF,TRBD1,TRBV27,TRBJ1-4
CASKPAADRYEQFF,NA,TRBV6-1,TRBJ2-1
CASSSCGGNFSGNTIYF,NA,TRBV7-3,TRBJ1-3
CASSRVWGPGLAGDGYEQYF,TRBD2,TRBV28,TRBJ2-7
CSVEPGRGYGYTF,NA,TRBV29-1,TRBJ1-2
CASSFGTGDTDTQYF,TRBD1,TRBV7-9,TRBJ2-3
CASSSSPNYQETQYF,NA,TRBV9,TRBJ2-5
CASRPVDRINQPQHF,NA,TRBV19,TRBJ1-5
CASSLGGEMLFF,NA,TRBV7-8,TRBJ1-1
CASRIGTEWSNTIYF,TRBD1,TRBV6-5,TRBJ1-3
CAWSVPSTDEQYF,NA,TRBV30,TRBJ2-7
CASSLGLAGPYDTQYF,TRBD2,TRBV5-5,TRBJ2-3
CASSWGTGHTEAFF,TRBD1,TRBV6-6,TRBJ1-1
CASSSRSQESSEQFF,NA,TRBV7-6,TRBJ2-1
CASSTYLRTSQGNGYTF,NA,TRBV19,TRBJ1-2
CASSLIPGLPGNTIYF,NA,TRBV5-5,TRBJ1-3
CASRHSLTGANVLTF,NA,TRBV6-6,TRBJ2-6
CASSSGTSTDTQYF,NA,TRBV11-3,TRBJ2-3
CASSAEGLNYNEQFF,NA,TRBV9,TRBJ2-1
CASSEARGNQPQHF,TRBD1,TRBV2,TRBJ1-5
CASSFPDPRYYNEQFF,NA,TRBV7-9,TRBJ2-1
CRVGPWEFF,NA,TRBV20-1,TRBJ2-1
CASSGTSGSSSTDTQYF,TRBD2,TRBV2,TRBJ2-3
CAISYGSNQPQHF,NA,TRBV10-3,TRBJ1-5
CATSRDYNEQFF,NA,TRBV15,TRBJ2-1
CASSPLVVRDGFYEQYF,NA,TRBV18,TRBJ2-7
CASSLEGQGFYEQYF,TRBD1,TRBV7-9,TRBJ2-7
CASSALQGGGELFF,NA,TRBV9,TRBJ2-2
CASGRGPRVGETQYF,NA,TRBV13,TRBJ2-5
CASSLSPSSKSQETQYF,NA,TRBV7-6,TRBJ2-5